This T cell receptor beta chain was sequenced for a study of blood T cell repertoires in COVID-19. Study-wide background: COVID-19 samples from acute and convalescent phases originated in the United States, Italy and Spain. Nucleic acid was either cDNA or gDNA, and it came from T cells, B-cell-depleted T cells, or PBMCs.

CDR1 is SGHRS, CDR2 YFSETQ, per germline. V trimming: 3 bases; J trimming: 1 base; junction bases outside the gene matches: 6. CDR3 length equals 15 residues. How the authors handled the data: Estimated nucleated cell counts came from reference gene primer amplification. The assay was immunoSEQ multiplex PCR, and TCRdb's table has in-frame clones only and misses some. Clone size and the V and J calls come from that table; the DNA yielded D and trimming. The table has about 230,000 clones, roughly 88% seen once; the top ten hold approximately 30%. This sequence joins TRBV5-1 and TRBJ1-1; 7 bases are shared with TRBD1. The source of this sequence is a man in his forties with acute or convalescent COVID-19. What was sequenced was peripheral blood. CDR3 sequence reads: CASSSQGQPNTEAFF. For the CDR3, the DNA is TGCGCCAGCAGCTCCCAGGGACAGCCGAACACTGAAGCTTTCTTT. Combining the CDR3 with reference TRBV5-1 and TRBJ1-1 gives the whole variable domain KAGVTQTPRYLIKTRGQQVTLSCSPISGHRSVSWYQQTPGQGLQFLFEYFSETQRNKGNFPGRFSGRQFSNSRSEMNVSTLELGDSALYLCASSSQGQPNTEAFFGQGTRLTVV.